These 22 T cell receptor beta chains originate from one sample sequenced in a study of Graves' ophthalmopathy and Graves' hyperthyroidism. Amplification from RNA transcripts yielded the TCR beta CDR3 regions. HTBI-primed first-round RT-PCR preceded second-round multiplex PCR. Using its own MiXCR run on the multiplex PCR reads, TCRdb lists one record per CDR3 protein. The repertoire holds 500,000 to 800,000 distinct CDR3 sequences, with roughly 41% as singletons. The sequenced material came from peripheral blood. These receptors were taken from an adult man with Graves' ophthalmopathy.

The chain employs TRBV6-6 and TRBJ2-5; 9 bases fit TRBD2. The CDR3 is 15 residues long. Unmatched junction bases numbered 3, after V lost 2 bases and J lost 2 bases. The germline V gene encodes CDR1 MNHNY and CDR2 SVGAGI (reference sequence). The CDR3 protein is CASSYLAGRQETQYF. The CDR3 coding sequence is TGTGCCAGCAGTTACCTAGCGGGAAGGCAAGAGACCCAGTACTTC.

In its sample, this clonotype was seen many times. The V gene is TRBV7-9, the J gene TRBJ1-2, with a possible D match to TRBD1 (6 bases). Per the germline V gene, CDR1 is SEHNR and CDR2 is FQNEAQ (reference sequence). V lost 6 bases and J lost 4, with 18 bases in between. CDR3 length equals 15 residues. The CDR3 is CASSRQSQGFYGYTF. CDR3 DNA sequence: TGTGCCAGCAGTCGTCAGAGCCAGGGGTTCTATGGCTACACCTTC.

The chain is built from TRBV25-1 and TRBJ2-5; no firm D call. This CDR3 region has 9 residues. Germline CDR1 reads MGHDK; CDR2 reads SYGVNS. V was pared by 4 bases and J by 11 bases, with 5 bases between. The CDR3 region is CASSGRQYF. CDR3 sequence (DNA): TGTGCCAGCAGTGGTAGACAGTACTTC.

This clonotype has ten or more counts. This chain links TRBV15 with TRBJ1-1; D is undetermined. The CDR3 runs to 13 residues. V was shortened by 2 bases and J by 5 bases, with 9 bases between the two germline ends. Looked up from germline, CDR1 is LNHNV and CDR2 is YYDKDF (reference sequence). The CDR3 sequence: CATSRPPHTEAFF. In nucleotides, the CDR3 is TGTGCCACCAGCAGACCCCCCCATACTGAAGCTTTCTTT.

This clonotype was seen many times. This chain connects TRBV7-2 to TRBJ2-7, with TRBD2 matching 11 bases. CDR1 and CDR2 from the germline V gene are SGHTA and FQGNSA. The CDR3 runs 15 residues. With V trimmed by 1 base and J by 9 bases, 8 bases remained unmatched. CDR3 in DNA: TGTGCCAGCAGCTTAGTAGCGGGAGGGACGAGGGTGCAGTACTTC. Protein: CASSLVAGGTRVQYF.

This chain joins TRBV7-9 and TRBJ1-2, with D possibly being TRBD1 (6 bases). Between the trimmed V and J ends, which lost 5 bases and 6 bases, there was a span of 13 bases. This CDR3 region has 13 residues. From germline, CDR1 is SEHNR and CDR2 FQNEAQ (reference sequence). The CDR3 DNA reads as TGTGCCAGCAGCCAAGGGGGTGGAAATGGCTACACCTTC. As protein: CASSQGGGNGYTF. The complete variable domain, with remaining parts taken from reference TRBV7-9 and TRBJ1-2, reads DTGVSQNPRHKITKRGQNVTFRCDPISEHNRLYWYRQTLGQGPEFLTYFQNEAQLEKSRLLSDRFSAERPKGSFSTLEIQRTEQGDSAMYLCASSQGGGNGYTFGSGTRLTVV.

In DNA form, the CDR3 reads TGTGCCACTGGACTAGCGGGACTACGGGGGGAGACCCAGTACTTC. Amino acid sequence: CATGLAGLRGETQYF. The V gene is TRBV10-3, the J gene TRBJ2-5; 12 positions agree with TRBD2. The V and J ends lost 10 bases and 5 bases, in that order; junction bases with no gene match: 11. The germline CDR1 and CDR2 sequences are ENHRY and SYGVKD. The CDR3 has 15 residues.

This clonotype was found many times. J is TRBJ1-2 and V is TRBV7-2; 12 nucleotides align to TRBD1. Looked up from germline, CDR1 is SGHTA and CDR2 is FQGNSA. This CDR3 is 14 amino acids long. With 5 bases clipped from V and 7 bases from J, the junction kept 5 bases outside the gene matches. CDR3 DNA: TGTGCCAGCAGCGAGGGACAGGGGGCGCGTGGCTACACCTTC. It yields the protein CASSEGQGARGYTF. Together with reference TRBV7-2 and TRBJ1-2, the CDR3 gives the full variable domain: GAGVSQSPSNKVTEKGKDVELRCDPISGHTALYWYRQSLGQGLEFLIYFQGNSAPDKSGLPSDRFSAERTGGSVSTLTIQRTQQEDSAVYLCASSEGQGARGYTFGSGTRLTVV.

The chain carries TRBV7-8 and TRBJ1-5; D uncertain. CDR3 length: 13 amino acids. Trimming pared 5 bases from V and 6 bases from J, leaving 11 bases between. CDR1 and CDR2 from the germline V gene are SGHVS and FQNEAQ. This CDR3 reads CASSVGPGQPQHF. CDR3 in DNA: TGTGCCAGCAGCGTAGGGCCAGGTCAGCCCCAGCATTTT. Full variable domain (missing parts from reference TRBV7-8 and TRBJ1-5): GAGVSQSPRYKVAKRGQDVALRCDPISGHVSLFWYQQALGQGPEFLTYFQNEAQLDKSGLPSDRFFAERPEGSVSTLKIQRTQQEDSAVYLCASSVGPGQPQHFGDGTRLSIL.

This clonotype came up many times. V usage is TRBV5-1 and J usage is TRBJ2-5; D tentatively fits TRBD1 or TRBD2 (5 bases each). This CDR3 has 15 residues. V gave up 0 bases and J gave up 5 bases, with 14 bases separating them. CDR1 and CDR2 (germline): SGHRS, YFSETQ. DNA of the CDR3: TGCGCCAGCAGCTTGGCAGGGACGGGCCGGGAGACCCAGTACTTC. Protein: CASSLAGTGRETQYF.

The chain employs TRBV10-3 and TRBJ1-1, with 7 bases matching TRBD1. V lost 10 bases to trimming and J lost 1 base; unmatched junction nucleotides: 18. The CDR3 length is 17 residues. Germline CDR1 is ENHRY and CDR2 is SYGVKD. Here the CDR3 reads CASSPPTGGQANTEAFF. The CDR3 nucleotides are TGTGCCAGCTCACCCCCCACCGGAGGACAGGCGAACACTGAAGCTTTCTTT.

The gene calls are TRBV29-1 and TRBJ1-2; D may be TRBD1 (5 bases). There are 12 residues in the CDR3. Germline V gene lookup returns CDR1 SQVTM and CDR2 ANQGSEA. The V and J ends lost 7 bases and 0 bases respectively, with 9 bases between them. CDR3 amino acids: CSAQVPNYGYTF. CDR3 coding DNA: TGCAGCGCACAGGTACCTAACTATGGCTACACCTTC.

This clonotype was recorded at least ten times. V and J are TRBV5-1 and TRBJ2-7; 10 bases are shared with TRBD1. The CDR3 contains 14 residues. V lost 4 bases and J lost 3; bases outside the gene matches: 4. Germline CDR1 is SGHRS and CDR2 is YFSETQ. The CDR3 protein is CASSMDRGDYEQYF. The CDR3 bases are TGCGCCAGCAGCATGGACAGGGGGGACTACGAGCAGTACTTC.

Note on this clonotype: Sequence at one end of the junction differs from germline and may be a read error. The rearrangement uses TRBV19 and TRBJ1-4; D is undetermined. Germline V lookup: CDR1 LNHDA, CDR2 SQIVND (reference sequence). There are 14 residues in the CDR3. The CDR3 loop reads CASNIDPSGEKLFF. The DNA of the CDR3 is TGTGCCAGTAATATAGATCCCAGCGGTGAAAAACTGTTTTTT. The full variable domain, rest sourced from reference TRBV19 and TRBJ1-4, is DGGITQSPKYLFRKEGQNVTLSCEQNLNHDAMYWYRQDPGQGLRLIYYSQIVNDFQKGDIAEGYSVSREKKESFPLTVTSAQKNPTAFYLCASNIDPSGEKLFFGSGTQLSVL.

This chain links TRBV7-9 with TRBJ1-4; maybe TRBD1 (5 bases). Germline V gene sequence: CDR1 SEHNR, CDR2 FQNEAQ (reference sequence). The CDR3 runs 14 residues. Between the trimmed V and J ends, which lost 4 bases and 10 bases, there was a span of 16 bases. The CDR3 DNA sequence: TGTGCCAGCAGCTCCGGGGCACGGGAGCCAAAACTGTTTTTT. It encodes CASSSGAREPKLFF.

The chain employs TRBV7-6 and TRBJ1-6; maybe TRBD1 (5 bases). Trimming left V 5 bases short and J 11 bases short, with 10 bases between. This CDR3 region has 12 residues. Looked up from germline, CDR1 is SGHVS and CDR2 is FNYEAQ. The CDR3 bases are TGTGCCAGCAGCCCTGGGGGGACACCCCTCCACTTT. Its protein product is CASSPGGTPLHF.

The chain is built from TRBV5-5 and TRBJ2-2; the D is unclear. Trimming pared 3 bases from V and 4 bases from J, leaving 13 bases between. The V gene's germline CDR1 is SGHKS and CDR2 YYEKEE (reference sequence). There are 15 residues in the CDR3. CDR3 bases: TGTGCCAGCAGCTCGGACGGGCAGTTCACCGGGGAGCTGTTTTTT. This translates into CASSSDGQFTGELFF.

A remark on this clonotype: A much larger clone differs from this one at a single base, so this may be a read error. This rearrangement joins TRBV10-3 to TRBJ2-5, with D possibly being TRBD2 (6 bases). The CDR3 length is 13 residues. V was trimmed by 10 bases and J by 2 bases, leaving 14 bases between them. Germline loops: CDR1 ENHRY, CDR2 SYGVKD. The CDR3 spells CASKNGGQETQYF. The DNA of the CDR3 is TGTGCCAGCAAGAATGGGGGGCAAGAGACCCAGTACTTC.

V is TRBV5-1 and J is TRBJ1-2, with 9 positions matching TRBD1. V lost 3 bases, J lost 12 bases, and 6 bases stayed unmatched. CDR3 length: 12 residues. The germline CDR1 and CDR2 sequences are SGHRS and YFSETQ. The CDR3 coding sequence is TGCGCCAGCAGCTACAACAGGGGGCGGCACACCTTC. As protein: CASSYNRGRHTF.

The chain uses TRBV10-3 and TRBJ1-6, with D possibly matching TRBD1 (6 bases). The CDR3 extends over 14 amino acids. The V end lost 8 bases, the J end lost 4 bases, and 12 bases lay between the germline ends. The germline gives CDR1 ENHRY, CDR2 SYGVKD. The CDR3 region has the DNA TGTGCCATCGGAACTGGACAGTATAATTCACCCCTCCACTTT. Translated: CAIGTGQYNSPLHF.

The chain employs TRBV7-9 and TRBJ2-2; maybe TRBD1 (6 bases). V was trimmed by 4 bases and J by 9 bases, leaving 15 bases between them. This CDR3 contains 14 residues. Germline V gene lookup returns CDR1 SEHNR and CDR2 FQNEAQ (reference sequence). CDR3 DNA sequence: TGTGCCAGCAGCTCTTCGACAGGTTCTAGGGAGCTGTTTTTT. Translating gives CASSSSTGSRELFF. The full variable domain, completed using reference TRBV7-9 and TRBJ2-2, is DTGVSQNPRHKITKRGQNVTFRCDPISEHNRLYWYRQTLGQGPEFLTYFQNEAQLEKSRLLSDRFSAERPKGSFSTLEIQRTEQGDSAMYLCASSSSTGSRELFFGEGSRLTVL.

Note on this clonotype: Here the CDR3 omits its conserved ending phenylalanine or tryptophan, so a read error is the likely source. The limits of the CDR3 on the DNA are not certain, so only TCRdb's listed CDR3 is given. V and J are TRBV10-3 and TRBJ1-4. Germline CDR1 ENHRY, CDR2 SYGVKD. The CDR3 is 8 amino acids long, termini counted. CDR3 amino acids: CAISESTG.